The sequence of this T cell receptor (beta chain) was determined in a study of tumor and adjacent non-tumor tissue in lung cancer. Study-wide results and limits: Patients with more diverse tumor TCRs had worse survival. Compared with tumor, normal lung showed significantly lower TCR diversity.

The table lists this clonotype with a count of one. Its antigen is as yet unknown. The CDR3 spans 16 residues. CDR1 is SQVTM, CDR2 ANQGSEA, per germline. V lost 4 bases, J lost 11 bases, and 29 bases lay in between. TCRbeta libraries were built with three rounds of nested PCR, modified from ARM-PCR. In TCRdb, the multiplex PCR reads were re-called with MiXCR into one record per CDR3 protein. The table records some 70,000 distinct CDR3 sequences, around two thirds of them present only once. This sample's RNA came from whole unsorted tissue. Distant lung tissue was collected more than 3 cm away from the tumor edge.

Material: distant non-tumor lung tissue. This TCR was sampled from a woman in her 50s with non-small cell lung cancer. The chain links TRBV29-1 to TRBJ2-5; D perhaps matches TRBD2 (5 bases). The CDR3 region has the DNA TGCAGCGTTGCGGTCAATAGCGTGAGGGTTGTGGAAACACAGTACTTC. This encodes CSVAVNSVRVVETQYF.